This T cell receptor (beta chain) was sequenced during a study of T cell responses to AZD1222 COVID-19 vaccine (dated by TCRdb to the early 2020s). About the study as a whole: TCR sequencing was performed for approximately 240 trial participants, of whom some 200 were given two doses of AZD1222 and around 26 were given two doses of MenACWY control vaccine. Enrollment into the trials was organized by age into subgroups of 18-55, 56-69 and 70-plus years, and those subgroups contained approximately 150, 30 and 60 TCR-sequenced participants, respectively.

Interpreted using the paper, the time point label stands for: about 28 days (+/-7) after the second vaccine dose. Because spike-specific TCR depth and breadth did not differ between the two schedules, AZD1222 recipients who got a second dose at roughly 4 weeks were pooled with those who got a second dose at roughly 12 weeks. Vaccinee samples came from UK trials COV001 and COV002, including a single-blind randomized controlled phase 2/3 trial of AZD1222 (ChAdOx1 nCoV-19) in healthy adults. For TCRbeta chain sequencing, PBMC samples were collected from trial participants at day 0 and at day 28 after the second dose. In the case of this clone: Its target antigen remains unknown. Base qualities are missing; no much larger clone stands one base away.

Including cysteine and phenylalanine, the CDR3 has 14 amino acids. Here the CDR3 DNA is all that survives: 42 bases in frame from base 1. CDR1 and CDR2 are read off the germline V gene as SGHDN and FVKESK. Trimming takes 5 bases off V and 5 bases off J; junction bases not matched to a gene: 8. The CDR3 regions of human TCRbeta chains were subjected to immunosequencing. As for the authors' bioinformatics: Repertoire TCRs were checked for matches against a reference library of SARS-CoV-2-specific TCRs that had been generated using the MIRA antigen-specificity platform. Breadth meant the fraction of unique TCRs that were SARS-CoV-2-associated, whereas depth meant the fraction of total T cells that were SARS-CoV-2-associated. Using the MIRA data, each spike-specific TCR was assigned both to the spike region to which the TCR was reactive and to a CD4 or CD8 class. Log10-transformed breadth and depth values were compared by one-way ANOVA with Sidak's multiple comparisons tests. The source is immuneACCESS, and TCRdb retained only in-frame sequences with V and J called. Part of the clones is not carried over; for the studies checked, unresolved V genes explain less than half of this, and the remainder is unexplained. The D gene and trimming were derived from the DNA, and the V and J assignments and clone size from that table. This sample holds over 75,000 clones; 87% were observed only once. The ten largest clones add up to 11% of the sample.

Results the study describes overall, beyond this receptor: Spike-specific TCR breadth and depth rose significantly after two AZD1222 doses compared with day 0 and with MenACWY recipients. Conclusions about previously exposed vaccinees were limited because only 6 or 7 AZD1222 recipients were SARS-CoV-2 seropositive at baseline. No day 14 peak-response samples were available, so repertoires were characterized only after the peak T cell response. Most participants were white British and females outnumbered males, and the authors suggested that clonal diversity may have been underestimated. In the small 56-69-year group, the increase in depth fell short of significance, most likely because of low power. Vaccine-associated CD4 TCRs spanned the whole spike protein, with dominant responses in regions 160-218 and 743-854. Epitopes outside the regions mutated in the B.1.351 and B.1.1.7 variants were reportedly recognized by nearly half of the unique spike-specific TCRs.

This clonotype was obtained from an adult who received the AZD1222 COVID-19 vaccine. The sequencing here drew on peripheral blood, taken 28 days after the second AZD1222 dose. The receptor chain draws on TRBV14 and TRBJ2-5, with 7 bases aligning to TRBD2. CDR3 loop: CASSSAAGGETQYF. The base sequence is TGTGCCAGCAGCTCCGCCGCCGGGGGGGAGACCCAGTACTTC.